This T cell receptor beta chain was obtained from a study of naive and memory T cell subsets. Overnight CMV lysate stimulation of fresh PBMCs defined donor CMV status by CD4+ IFNgamma. The beta constant-region primer was an equimolar mix of two oligonucleotides covering TRBC1 and TRBC2. Four rounds of PCR amplified the ligated cDNA using nested alpha and beta constant-region primers plus SP2. The cDNA 3' end received a ligated single-stranded oligonucleotide carrying the SP2 primer and a 12-nucleotide UMI. TCRdb fed the UMI-ligation and nested PCR reads into MiXCR, producing one record per CDR3 protein. This table has over 25,000 distinct CDR3 sequences, about a fifth appearing once. General study findings and limits: Diversity fell and Gini index rose from naive through CM, EM, EMRA.

On this clonotype: Its cognate antigen is unknown.

The sequenced material came from effector memory CD4+ T cells from blood. Subset of the sample: effector memory, CD45RA- CD27-. The sequence was obtained from a human donor in good health.

The CDR3: CSATPGQRNTEAFF. The CDR3 nucleotides are TGCAGCGCAACCCCGGGACAGAGGAACACTGAAGCTTTCTTT. The chain combines TRBV29-1 with TRBJ1-1, with TRBD1 matching over 7 bases. The V gene end was trimmed by 7 bases and the J gene end by 1 base; junction bases not matched to a gene: 9. There are 14 residues in the CDR3. Germline V gives CDR1 SQVTM, CDR2 ANQGSEA. Combining the CDR3 with reference TRBV29-1 and TRBJ1-1 gives the whole variable domain SAVISQKPSRDICQRGTSLTIQCQVDSQVTMMFWYRQQPGQSLTLIATANQGSEATYESGFVIDKFPISRPNLTFSTLTVSNMSPEDSSIYLCSATPGQRNTEAFFGQGTRLTVV.